Listed here is a single T cell receptor (beta chain). What it binds is unknown. As input for TCR beta libraries, roughly 2.1 micrograms of genomic DNA came from cryopreserved PBMCs. Germline assignment: CDR1 MDHEN and CDR2 SYDVKM. Trimming cost V 7 bases and J 0 bases; bases outside gene matches: 7. This CDR3 has 15 amino acids. This sample was taken from a study of cytotoxic CD8 clonotypes in ibrutinib-treated CLL. Study observations and caveats: Elevated clonality accompanied ibrutinib response, with a return toward baseline values at progression.

Sequencing used immunoSEQ multiplex PCR; TCRdb keeps in-frame clones, though not all of them. This sample yields about 300,000 clones, of which 60% to 80% are seen a single time; roughly 6% belongs to the top ten. J is TRBJ2-7 and V is TRBV28; 9 bases are shared with TRBD1. The sequence came from a human donor with chronic lymphocytic leukemia. The material sequenced was PBMCs, taken at disease progression, from a patient treated with ibrutinib. The CDR3 DNA sequence: TGTGCCAGCACCGTAACGACAGGGGGCTCCTACGAGCAGTACTTC. Translating gives CASTVTTGGSYEQYF.